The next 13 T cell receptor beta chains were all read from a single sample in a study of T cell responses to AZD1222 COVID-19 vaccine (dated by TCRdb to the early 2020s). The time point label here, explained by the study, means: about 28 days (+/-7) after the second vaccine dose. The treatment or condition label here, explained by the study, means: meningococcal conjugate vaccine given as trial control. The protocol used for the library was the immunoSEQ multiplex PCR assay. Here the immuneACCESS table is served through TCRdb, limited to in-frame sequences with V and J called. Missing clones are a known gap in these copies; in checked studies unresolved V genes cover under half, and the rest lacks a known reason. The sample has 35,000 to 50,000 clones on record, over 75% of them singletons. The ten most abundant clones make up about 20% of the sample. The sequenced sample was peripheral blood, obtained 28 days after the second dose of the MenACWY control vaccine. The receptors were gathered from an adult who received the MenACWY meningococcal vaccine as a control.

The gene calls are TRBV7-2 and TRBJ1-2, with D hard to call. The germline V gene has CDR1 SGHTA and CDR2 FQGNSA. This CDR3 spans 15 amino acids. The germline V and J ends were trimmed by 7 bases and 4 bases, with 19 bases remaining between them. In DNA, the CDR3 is TGTGCCAGCACCCAACCCCCACGGTCAGGCTATGGCTACACCTTC. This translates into CASTQPPRSGYGYTF.

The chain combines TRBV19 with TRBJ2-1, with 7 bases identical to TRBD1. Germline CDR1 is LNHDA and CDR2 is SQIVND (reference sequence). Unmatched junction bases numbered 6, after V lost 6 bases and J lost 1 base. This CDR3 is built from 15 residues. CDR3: CASRTQGWSYNEQFF. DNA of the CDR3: TGTGCCAGTAGAACACAGGGGTGGTCCTACAATGAGCAGTTCTTC. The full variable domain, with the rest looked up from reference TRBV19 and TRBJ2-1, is DGGITQSPKYLFRKEGQNVTLSCEQNLNHDAMYWYRQDPGQGLRLIYYSQIVNDFQKGDIAEGYSVSREKKESFPLTVTSAQKNPTAFYLCASRTQGWSYNEQFFGPGTRLTVL.

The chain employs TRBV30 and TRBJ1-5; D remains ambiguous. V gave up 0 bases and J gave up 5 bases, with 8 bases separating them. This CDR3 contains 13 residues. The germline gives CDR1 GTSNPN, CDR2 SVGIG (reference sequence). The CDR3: CAWSVTGDQPQHF. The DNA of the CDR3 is TGTGCCTGGAGTGTAACGGGAGATCAGCCCCAGCATTTT.

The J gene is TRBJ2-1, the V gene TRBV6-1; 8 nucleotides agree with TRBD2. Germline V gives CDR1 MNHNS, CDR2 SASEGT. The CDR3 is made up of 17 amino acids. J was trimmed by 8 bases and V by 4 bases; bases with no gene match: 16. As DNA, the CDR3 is TGTGCCAGCAGTGGTCCAGTAGCGGGATCCCACTCGGATGAGCAGTTCTTC. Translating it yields CASSGPVAGSHSDEQFF.

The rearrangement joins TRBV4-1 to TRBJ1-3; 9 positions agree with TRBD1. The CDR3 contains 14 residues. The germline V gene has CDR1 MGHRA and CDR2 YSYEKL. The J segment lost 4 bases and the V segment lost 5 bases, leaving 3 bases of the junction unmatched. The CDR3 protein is CASSKTGGGNTIYF. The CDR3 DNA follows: TGCGCCAGCAGCAAGACAGGGGGGGGAAACACCATATATTTT.

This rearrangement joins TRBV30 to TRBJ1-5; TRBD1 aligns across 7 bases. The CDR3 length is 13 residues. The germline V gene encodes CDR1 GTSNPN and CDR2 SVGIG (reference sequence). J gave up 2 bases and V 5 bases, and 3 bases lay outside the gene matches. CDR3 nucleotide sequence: TGTGCCTGGGGGGGGACAGGCAATCAGCCCCAGCATTTT. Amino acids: CAWGGTGNQPQHF.

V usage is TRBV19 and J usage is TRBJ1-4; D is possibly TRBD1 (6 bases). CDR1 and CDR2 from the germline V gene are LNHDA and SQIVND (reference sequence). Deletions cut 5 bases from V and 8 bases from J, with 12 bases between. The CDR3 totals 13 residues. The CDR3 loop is CASSDVTGEKLFF. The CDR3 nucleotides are TGTGCCAGTAGTGATGTGACAGGCGAAAAACTGTTTTTT.

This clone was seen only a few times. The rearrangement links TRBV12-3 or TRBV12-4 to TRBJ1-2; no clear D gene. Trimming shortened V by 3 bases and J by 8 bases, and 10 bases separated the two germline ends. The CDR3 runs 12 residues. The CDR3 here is CASSFTASGYTF. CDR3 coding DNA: TGTGCCAGCAGTTTTACAGCTTCGGGCTACACCTTC.

The CDR3 spells CASSISGAYEQYF. CDR3 bases: TGTGCCAGTAGTATAAGCGGGGCCTACGAGCAGTACTTC. The genes are TRBV19 and TRBJ2-7; 7 bases match TRBD2. The V segment lost 2 bases and the J segment 2 bases; nucleotides outside the gene matches: 0. CDR3 length: 13 residues. The germline gives CDR1 LNHDA, CDR2 SQIVND (reference sequence).

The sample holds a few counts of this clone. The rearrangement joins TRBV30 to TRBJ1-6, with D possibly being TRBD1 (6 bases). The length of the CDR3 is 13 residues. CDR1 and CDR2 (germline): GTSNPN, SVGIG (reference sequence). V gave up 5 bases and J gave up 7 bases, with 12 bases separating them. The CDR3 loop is CAWATGYNSPLHF. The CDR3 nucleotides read TGTGCCTGGGCTACAGGGTACAATTCACCCCTCCACTTT.

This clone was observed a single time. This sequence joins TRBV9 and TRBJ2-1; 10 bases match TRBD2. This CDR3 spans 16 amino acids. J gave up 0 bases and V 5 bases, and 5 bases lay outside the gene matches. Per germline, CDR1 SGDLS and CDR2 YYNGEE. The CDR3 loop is CASSQGLASSYNEQFF. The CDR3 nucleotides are TGTGCCAGCAGTCAGGGACTAGCGAGCTCCTACAATGAGCAGTTCTTC.

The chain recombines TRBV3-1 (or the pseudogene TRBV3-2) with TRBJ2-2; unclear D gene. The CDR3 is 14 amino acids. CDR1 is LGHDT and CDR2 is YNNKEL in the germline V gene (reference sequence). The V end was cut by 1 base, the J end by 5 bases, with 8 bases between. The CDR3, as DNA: TGTGCCAGCAGCCAAGTGTGGGGAACCGGGGAGCTGTTTTTT. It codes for CASSQVWGTGELFF.

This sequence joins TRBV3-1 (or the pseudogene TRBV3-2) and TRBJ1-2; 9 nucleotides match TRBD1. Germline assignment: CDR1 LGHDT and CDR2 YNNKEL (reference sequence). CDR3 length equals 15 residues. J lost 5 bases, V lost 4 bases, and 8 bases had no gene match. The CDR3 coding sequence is TGTGCCAGCAGCCTAAGTGCCGGGACAGGGTATGGCTACACCTTC. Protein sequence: CASSLSAGTGYGYTF.